The rows below give T cell receptor beta chains drawn from one sample of a study of technical replicates of blood from several donors. Method: immunoSEQ multiplex PCR; TCRdb's copy keeps in-frame clones and lacks some. Among approximately 88,000 clones listed, 96% were seen once. The specimen was T cells isolated from PBMCs. Receptors were obtained from a human donor in good health. The CDR3 runs from the conserved cysteine through the conserved F or W. A D gene is named only where the DNA matches it firmly. Expanded clones are given a class, and other clones once, few, many or no size at all.

j_call: TRBJ1-4; clone_size: NA; d_call: NA; v_call: TRBV5-6; cdr3_aa: CASSYDSEKLFF; cdr3_nt: TGTGCCAGCAGCTATGACAGTGAAAAACTGTTTTTT
j_call: TRBJ2-7; clone_size: NA; d_call: NA; v_call: TRBV28; cdr3_aa: CASSFNYEQYF; cdr3_nt: TGTGCCAGCAGTTTCAATTACGAGCAGTACTTC
j_call: TRBJ1-5; clone_size: NA; d_call: NA; v_call: TRBV6-1; cdr3_aa: CASRVGANNQPQHF; cdr3_nt: TGTGCCAGCAGGGTAGGGGCGAACAATCAGCCCCAGCATTTT
j_call: TRBJ2-7; clone_size: NA; d_call: TRBD1; v_call: TRBV7-9; cdr3_aa: CASSYRDRRSEQYF; cdr3_nt: TGTGCCAGCAGCTACCGGGACAGGCGGTCCGAGCAGTACTTC
j_call: TRBJ1-2; clone_size: NA; d_call: TRBD1; v_call: TRBV9; cdr3_aa: CASSVGDRLISYGYTF; cdr3_nt: TGTGCCAGCAGCGTAGGGGACAGACTCATTTCCTATGGCTACACCTTC
j_call: TRBJ2-1; clone_size: NA; d_call: TRBD2; v_call: TRBV7-2; cdr3_aa: CASSLVGETSPSGEQFF; cdr3_nt: TGTGCCAGCAGCTTAGTTGGGGAGACTAGCCCCTCCGGTGAGCAGTTCTTC
j_call: TRBJ2-7; clone_size: once; d_call: TRBD2; v_call: TRBV7-8; cdr3_aa: CASSLSAGGLYEQYF; cdr3_nt: TGTGCCAGCAGCTTATCAGCGGGAGGGTTGTACGAGCAGTACTTC
j_call: TRBJ1-2; clone_size: NA; d_call: NA; v_call: TRBV6-5; cdr3_aa: CATNTRDYGYTF; cdr3_nt: TGTGCCACCAACACACGGGACTATGGCTACACCTTC
j_call: TRBJ1-1; clone_size: NA; d_call: NA; v_call: TRBV25-1; cdr3_aa: CASSDTGTEAFF; cdr3_nt: TGTGCCAGCAGTGATACCGGGACAGAAGCTTTCTTT
j_call: TRBJ2-1; clone_size: NA; d_call: TRBD2; v_call: TRBV6-1; cdr3_aa: CASSGLAGRHEQFF; cdr3_nt: TGTGCCAGCAGTGGACTAGCGGGGAGGCATGAGCAGTTCTTC
j_call: TRBJ2-1; clone_size: once; d_call: NA; v_call: TRBV5-1; cdr3_aa: CASSLGGRYNEQFF; cdr3_nt: TGCGCCAGCAGCTTAGGCGGGCGATACAATGAGCAGTTCTTC
j_call: TRBJ2-2; clone_size: NA; d_call: NA; v_call: TRBV27; cdr3_aa: CASSLSRGNTGELFF; cdr3_nt: TGTGCCAGCAGTTTATCTAGGGGGAACACCGGGGAGCTGTTTTTT
j_call: TRBJ1-1; clone_size: NA; d_call: NA; v_call: TRBV5-1; cdr3_aa: CASSPAWARYTEAFF; cdr3_nt: TGCGCCAGCAGCCCCGCGTGGGCTCGGTACACTGAAGCTTTCTTT
j_call: TRBJ2-2; clone_size: once; d_call: NA; v_call: TRBV2; cdr3_aa: CASSPELGGELFF; cdr3_nt: TGTGCCAGCAGTCCTGAACTAGGGGGGGAGCTGTTTTTT
j_call: TRBJ1-1; clone_size: NA; d_call: NA; v_call: TRBV7-9; cdr3_aa: CASSLETEAFF; cdr3_nt: TGTGCCAGCAGCTTAGAGACAGAAGCTTTCTTT
j_call: TRBJ1-2; clone_size: NA; d_call: NA; v_call: TRBV27; cdr3_aa: CASSPGEFYGYTF; cdr3_nt: TGTGCCAGCAGTCCGGGAGAATTCTATGGCTACACCTTC
j_call: TRBJ2-3; clone_size: NA; d_call: NA; v_call: TRBV15; cdr3_aa: CATSRSRRATTDTQYF; cdr3_nt: TGTGCCACCAGCAGATCACGGAGGGCCACCACAGATACGCAGTATTTT
j_call: TRBJ2-1; clone_size: NA; d_call: TRBD2; v_call: TRBV6-5; cdr3_aa: CASSYSGSGRINEQFF; cdr3_nt: TGTGCCAGCAGTTACAGTGGTAGCGGGAGGATTAATGAGCAGTTCTTC
j_call: TRBJ2-1; clone_size: NA; d_call: TRBD2; v_call: TRBV7-9; cdr3_aa: CASLPEAGGPKNEQFF; cdr3_nt: TGTGCCAGCCTACCGGAGGCGGGAGGGCCTAAAAATGAGCAGTTCTTC
j_call: TRBJ1-3; clone_size: NA; d_call: NA; v_call: TRBV7-6; cdr3_aa: CASSLSSGYGNTIYF; cdr3_nt: TGTGCCAGCAGCTTATCATCAGGGTATGGAAACACCATATATTTT
j_call: TRBJ2-3; clone_size: NA; d_call: TRBD2; v_call: TRBV25-1; cdr3_aa: CASSVGGTSASTDTQYF; cdr3_nt: TGTGCCAGCAGTGTCGGGGGGACTAGCGCTAGCACAGATACGCAGTATTTT
j_call: TRBJ1-4; clone_size: NA; d_call: NA; v_call: TRBV28; cdr3_aa: CGIRGREKLFF; cdr3_nt: TGTGGGATAAGGGGCCGTGAAAAACTGTTTTTT
j_call: TRBJ1-4; clone_size: NA; d_call: NA; v_call: TRBV4-1; cdr3_aa: CASSLVGNDEKLFF; cdr3_nt: TGCGCCAGCAGCCTAGTCGGTAACGATGAAAAACTGTTTTTT
j_call: TRBJ2-2; clone_size: NA; d_call: TRBD2; v_call: TRBV6-5; cdr3_aa: CASSSGSGIGELFF; cdr3_nt: TGTGCCAGCAGTAGCGGGAGCGGTATCGGGGAGCTGTTTTTT
j_call: TRBJ2-2; clone_size: NA; d_call: NA; v_call: TRBV7-9; cdr3_aa: CASSVSGEGELFF; cdr3_nt: TGTGCCAGCAGCGTTAGCGGAGAGGGGGAGCTGTTTTTT
j_call: TRBJ1-2; clone_size: NA; d_call: NA; v_call: TRBV14; cdr3_aa: CASSPGGLYGYTF; cdr3_nt: TGTGCCAGCAGTCCCGGCGGACTCTATGGCTACACCTTC
j_call: TRBJ1-1; clone_size: NA; d_call: NA; v_call: TRBV11-2; cdr3_aa: CASSLVQDTEAFF; cdr3_nt: TGTGCCAGCAGCTTAGTACAGGACACTGAAGCTTTCTTT
j_call: TRBJ1-3; clone_size: NA; d_call: NA; v_call: TRBV29-1; cdr3_aa: CSVEDLGGYTIYF; cdr3_nt: TGCAGCGTTGAGGACCTAGGAGGATACACCATATATTTT
j_call: TRBJ2-5; clone_size: NA; d_call: TRBD2; v_call: TRBV7-8; cdr3_aa: CASSRLAGGYETQYF; cdr3_nt: TGTGCCAGCAGCCGGCTAGCGGGAGGCTACGAGACCCAGTACTTC
j_call: TRBJ2-1; clone_size: NA; d_call: NA; v_call: TRBV10-3; cdr3_aa: CATSEPSYNEQFF; cdr3_nt: TGTGCCACAAGTGAGCCGAGTTACAATGAGCAGTTCTTC
j_call: TRBJ1-1; clone_size: NA; d_call: NA; v_call: TRBV18; cdr3_aa: CASSPYRWAGSRDTEAFF; cdr3_nt: TGTGCCAGCTCACCCTACAGGTGGGCTGGCAGTCGGGACACTGAAGCTTTCTTT
j_call: TRBJ2-2; clone_size: NA; d_call: TRBD2; v_call: TRBV30; cdr3_aa: CAWWREEGRELFF; cdr3_nt: TGTGCCTGGTGGCGGGAGGAAGGGAGGGAGCTGTTTTTT
j_call: TRBJ1-4; clone_size: once; d_call: NA; v_call: TRBV6-1; cdr3_aa: CASSALQGEKLFF; cdr3_nt: TGTGCCAGCAGTGCGCTACAGGGTGAAAAACTGTTTTTT
j_call: TRBJ2-1; clone_size: NA; d_call: TRBD1; v_call: TRBV6-6; cdr3_aa: CASSWTGVESGEQFF; cdr3_nt: TGTGCCAGCAGTTGGACAGGGGTGGAATCCGGTGAGCAGTTCTTC
j_call: TRBJ1-3; clone_size: NA; d_call: NA; v_call: TRBV30; cdr3_aa: CAWSLGLGRSGNTIYF; cdr3_nt: TGTGCCTGGAGTTTGGGGTTGGGGCGGTCTGGAAACACCATATATTTT
j_call: TRBJ1-5; clone_size: NA; d_call: TRBD1; v_call: TRBV5-1; cdr3_aa: CASSYTGGNQPQHF; cdr3_nt: TGCGCCAGCAGCTACACAGGGGGCAATCAGCCCCAGCATTTT
j_call: TRBJ2-7; clone_size: NA; d_call: TRBD1; v_call: TRBV29-1; cdr3_aa: CSGQGAYEQYF; cdr3_nt: TGCAGCGGACAGGGGGCTTACGAGCAGTACTTC
j_call: TRBJ2-3; clone_size: NA; d_call: TRBD2; v_call: TRBV9; cdr3_aa: CASSLAGTSTDTQYF; cdr3_nt: TGTGCCAGCAGCCTAGCGGGAACGAGCACAGATACGCAGTATTTT
j_call: TRBJ2-1; clone_size: NA; d_call: TRBD2; v_call: TRBV9; cdr3_aa: CASSASGGLISGEQFF; cdr3_nt: TGTGCCAGCAGCGCAAGCGGGGGACTAATCTCGGGTGAGCAGTTCTTC
j_call: TRBJ2-1; clone_size: NA; d_call: NA; v_call: TRBV7-6; cdr3_aa: CASSLGPSSDEQFF; cdr3_nt: TGTGCCAGCAGCTTAGGTCCTAGTAGCGATGAGCAGTTCTTC
j_call: TRBJ2-1; clone_size: once; d_call: NA; v_call: TRBV10-1; cdr3_aa: CASSGPGVSYNEQFF; cdr3_nt: TGCGCCAGCAGTGGCCCCGGGGTCTCCTACAATGAGCAGTTCTTC
j_call: TRBJ2-7; clone_size: NA; d_call: NA; v_call: TRBV15; cdr3_aa: CATSRDVQGYEQYF; cdr3_nt: TGTGCCACCAGCAGAGATGTACAGGGCTACGAGCAGTACTTC
j_call: TRBJ2-1; clone_size: NA; d_call: NA; v_call: TRBV7-3; cdr3_aa: CASSPPPYRSYNEQFF; cdr3_nt: TGTGCCAGCAGCCCCCCGCCCTATCGCTCCTACAATGAGCAGTTCTTC
j_call: TRBJ2-7; clone_size: NA; d_call: NA; v_call: TRBV30; cdr3_aa: CAWSVVEQYF; cdr3_nt: TGTGCCTGGAGTGTCGTCGAGCAGTACTTC
j_call: TRBJ2-7; clone_size: NA; d_call: TRBD2; v_call: TRBV4-3; cdr3_aa: CASSQGRASGAYEQYF; cdr3_nt: TGCGCCAGCAGCCAAGGGCGGGCTAGCGGGGCCTACGAGCAGTACTTC
j_call: TRBJ2-3; clone_size: NA; d_call: TRBD2; v_call: TRBV7-7; cdr3_aa: CASSQTSGPPGDTQYF; cdr3_nt: TGTGCCAGCAGTCAGACTAGCGGCCCACCTGGGGATACGCAGTATTTT
j_call: TRBJ2-1; clone_size: once; d_call: TRBD1; v_call: TRBV6-5; cdr3_aa: CASGAGGVNEQFF; cdr3_nt: TGTGCCAGCGGAGCAGGGGGCGTCAATGAGCAGTTCTTC
j_call: TRBJ2-1; clone_size: NA; d_call: TRBD2; v_call: TRBV6-5; cdr3_aa: CASKRDPYNEQFF; cdr3_nt: TGTGCCAGTAAGCGGGACCCCTACAATGAGCAGTTCTTC